The rows below give T cell receptor beta chains drawn from one sample of a study of cytomegalovirus exposure and HLA in healthy donors. The data were produced by immunoSEQ multiplex PCR, yet TCRdb's version contains in-frame clones alone and is incomplete. This table has about 130,000 clones, about 70% appearing once. Material: PBMCs. The receptors were gathered from a woman in her sixties or seventies in good health and CMV-seropositive. The CDR3 runs from the conserved cysteine through the conserved F or W. Fields, in order: J gene, D gene, clone size, V gene, CDR3 protein, CDR3 DNA. A D gene is named only where the DNA matches it firmly. Clone size is not always given. Where it is, it says once, few, many or a class for expanded clones.

TRBJ2-3 | NA | NA | TRBV7-2 | CASSATRSSLYF | TGTGCCAGCAGCGCCACTAGAAGCAGTTTGTATTTT
TRBJ1-4 | TRBD1 | NA | TRBV25-1 | CASSGPGTGNEKLFF | TGTGCCAGCAGTGGTCCGGGGACAGGGAATGAAAAACTGTTTTTT
TRBJ1-3 | NA | NA | TRBV18 | CASSPIMGGGPSGNTIYF | TGTGCCAGCTCGCCCATCATGGGGGGAGGCCCCTCTGGAAACACCATATATTTT
TRBJ1-2 | NA | NA | TRBV6-6 | CASSASAAGDNYGYTF | TGTGCCAGCAGCGCCTCGGCCGCGGGGGATAACTATGGCTACACCTTC
TRBJ1-1 | NA | few | TRBV29-1 | CSVGQVNTEAFF | TGCAGCGTTGGACAAGTGAACACTGAAGCTTTCTTT
TRBJ1-1 | TRBD1 | NA | TRBV7-6 | CASSKLGPHLGQEKNTEAFF | TGTGCCAGCAGCAAATTAGGCCCTCATTTAGGACAGGAGAAGAACACTGAAGCTTTCTTT
TRBJ1-5 | NA | NA | TRBV2 | CASSGIVAGDDQPQHF | TGTGCCAGCAGTGGGATCGTGGCAGGGGATGATCAGCCCCAGCATTTT
TRBJ2-2 | NA | NA | TRBV18 | CASSPIAETNTGELFF | TGTGCCAGCTCCCCCATAGCGGAAACGAACACCGGGGAGCTGTTTTTT
TRBJ2-3 | TRBD2 | once | TRBV15 | CATSRGSSGGSDTQYF | TGTGCCACCAGCAGAGGGTCTAGCGGGGGGTCAGATACGCAGTATTTT
TRBJ2-2 | TRBD2 | NA | TRBV5-1 | CASTDGEGGTGELFF | TGCGCCAGCACGGACGGGGAGGGTGGCACCGGGGAGCTGTTTTTT
TRBJ2-3 | NA | NA | TRBV6-1 | CASRLPRGLWDTQYF | TGTGCCAGCAGACTACCTAGAGGCTTGTGGGATACGCAGTATTTT
TRBJ2-2 | NA | NA | TRBV7-2 | CASSPRMQRNTGELFF | TGTGCCAGCAGCCCCCGCATGCAGCGGAACACCGGGGAGCTGTTTTTT
TRBJ1-6 | NA | NA | TRBV19 | CASSSSSDSPLHF | TGTGCCAGTAGTTCGTCGTCGGATTCACCCCTCCACTTT
TRBJ1-2 | TRBD1 | NA | TRBV7-8 | CASSLAVGQGTNYGYTF | TGTGCCAGCAGCTTAGCCGTCGGACAGGGGACCAACTATGGCTACACCTTC
TRBJ2-7 | NA | few | TRBV27 | CASSTGGAGTYEQYF | TGTGCCAGCAGTACCGGAGGGGCCGGGACCTACGAGCAGTACTTC
TRBJ1-2 | NA | NA | TRBV7-2 | CASRVVERYTF | TGTGCCAGCAGGGTAGTGGAGCGCTACACCTTC
TRBJ1-4 | TRBD1 | NA | TRBV7-2 | CASSPRRQGNEKLFF | TGTGCCAGCAGCCCAAGACGACAGGGTAATGAAAAACTGTTTTTT
TRBJ1-4 | NA | NA | TRBV12-1 | CASSLDRVRANEKLFF | TGTGCCAGCAGCTTAGACAGGGTACGGGCTAATGAAAAACTGTTTTTT
TRBJ1-2 | TRBD1 | NA | TRBV7-3 | CASSISPGQGAVGYTF | TGTGCCAGCAGCATAAGCCCGGGACAGGGGGCAGTAGGCTACACCTTC
TRBJ2-2 | NA | NA | TRBV5-6 | CASSARFTGELFF | TGTGCCAGCAGCGCGAGATTTACCGGGGAGCTGTTTTTT
TRBJ1-5 | NA | NA | TRBV5-6 | CASSLWRVWNQPQHF | TGTGCCAGCAGCTTATGGAGGGTTTGGAATCAGCCCCAGCATTTT
TRBJ1-4 | TRBD1 | NA | TRBV29-1 | CSVGDRSNEKLFF | TGCAGCGTGGGGGACAGGAGTAATGAAAAACTGTTTTTT
TRBJ2-1 | TRBD2 | NA | TRBV5-1 | CASSVGNGGAYNEQFF | TGCGCCAGCAGCGTGGGGAACGGGGGGGCCTACAATGAGCAGTTCTTC
TRBJ2-1 | NA | NA | TRBV30 | CAWGGKSSYNEQFF | TGTGCCTGGGGGGGGAAAAGCTCCTACAATGAGCAGTTCTTC
TRBJ1-5 | TRBD1 | NA | TRBV30 | CAWSVPGQLHQPQHF | TGTGCCTGGAGTGTACCGGGACAGCTACATCAGCCCCAGCATTTT
TRBJ1-5 | NA | NA | TRBV30 | CAWSVSGYNQPQHF | TGTGCCTGGAGTGTATCAGGGTACAATCAGCCCCAGCATTTT